This T cell receptor beta chain came from a study of blood T cell repertoires in COVID-19. Study summary: T cells, B-cell-depleted T cells, or PBMCs provided the cDNA or gDNA that served as material.

This CDR3 contains 16 residues. Trimming pared 1 base from V and 2 bases from J, leaving 15 bases between. Germline CDR1 reads SGHRS; CDR2 reads YFSETQ. Some clones are missing from TCRdb's copy, which holds only in-frame ones; the method was immunoSEQ multiplex PCR. The sample holds around 250,000 clones, more than 75% seen once. This clone appeared once. The chain carries TRBV5-1 and TRBJ2-5, with D tentatively TRBD1 (6 bases). The sequenced sample consisted of peripheral blood. The sequence came from a woman in her seventies with active or convalescent COVID-19. The CDR3 bases are TGCGCCAGCAGCTTGAGGTCAGGGGTTGAACAAGAGACCCAGTACTTC. Encoded protein: CASSLRSGVEQETQYF.